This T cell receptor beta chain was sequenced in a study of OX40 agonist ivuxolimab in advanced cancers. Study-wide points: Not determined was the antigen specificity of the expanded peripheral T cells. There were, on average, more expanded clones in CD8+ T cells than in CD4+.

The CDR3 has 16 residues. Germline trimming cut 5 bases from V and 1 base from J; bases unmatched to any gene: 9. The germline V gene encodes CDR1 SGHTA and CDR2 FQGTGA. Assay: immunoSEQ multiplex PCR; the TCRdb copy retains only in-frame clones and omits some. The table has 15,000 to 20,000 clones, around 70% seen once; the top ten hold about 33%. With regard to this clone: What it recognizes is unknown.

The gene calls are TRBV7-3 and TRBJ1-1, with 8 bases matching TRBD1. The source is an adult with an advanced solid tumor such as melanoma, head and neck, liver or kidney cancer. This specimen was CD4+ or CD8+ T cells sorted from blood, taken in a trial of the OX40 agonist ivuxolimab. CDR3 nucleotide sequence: TGTGCCAGCAGCCCTGGGACAGGCGCCCCGAACACTGAAGCTTTCTTT. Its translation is CASSPGTGAPNTEAFF.